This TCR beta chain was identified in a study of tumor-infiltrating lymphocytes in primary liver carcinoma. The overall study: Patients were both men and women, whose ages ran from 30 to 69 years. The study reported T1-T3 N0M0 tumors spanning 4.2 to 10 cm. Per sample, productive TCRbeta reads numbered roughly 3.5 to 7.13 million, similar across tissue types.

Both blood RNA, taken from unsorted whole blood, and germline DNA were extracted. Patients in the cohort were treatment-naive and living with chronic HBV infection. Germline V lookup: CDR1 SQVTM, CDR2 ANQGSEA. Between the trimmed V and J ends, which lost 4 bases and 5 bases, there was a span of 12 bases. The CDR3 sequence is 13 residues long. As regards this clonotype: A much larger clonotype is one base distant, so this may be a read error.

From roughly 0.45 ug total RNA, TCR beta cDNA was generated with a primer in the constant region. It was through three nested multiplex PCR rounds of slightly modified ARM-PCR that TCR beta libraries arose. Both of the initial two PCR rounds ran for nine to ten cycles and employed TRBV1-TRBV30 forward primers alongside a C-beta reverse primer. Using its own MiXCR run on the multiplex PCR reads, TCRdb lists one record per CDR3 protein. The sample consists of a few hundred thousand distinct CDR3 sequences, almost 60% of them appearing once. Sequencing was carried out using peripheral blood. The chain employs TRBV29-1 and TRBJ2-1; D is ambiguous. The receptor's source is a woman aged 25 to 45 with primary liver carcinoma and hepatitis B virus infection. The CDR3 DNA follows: TGCAGCGTTGCCCCCTACATGGACAATGAGCAGTTCTTC. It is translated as CSVAPYMDNEQFF.